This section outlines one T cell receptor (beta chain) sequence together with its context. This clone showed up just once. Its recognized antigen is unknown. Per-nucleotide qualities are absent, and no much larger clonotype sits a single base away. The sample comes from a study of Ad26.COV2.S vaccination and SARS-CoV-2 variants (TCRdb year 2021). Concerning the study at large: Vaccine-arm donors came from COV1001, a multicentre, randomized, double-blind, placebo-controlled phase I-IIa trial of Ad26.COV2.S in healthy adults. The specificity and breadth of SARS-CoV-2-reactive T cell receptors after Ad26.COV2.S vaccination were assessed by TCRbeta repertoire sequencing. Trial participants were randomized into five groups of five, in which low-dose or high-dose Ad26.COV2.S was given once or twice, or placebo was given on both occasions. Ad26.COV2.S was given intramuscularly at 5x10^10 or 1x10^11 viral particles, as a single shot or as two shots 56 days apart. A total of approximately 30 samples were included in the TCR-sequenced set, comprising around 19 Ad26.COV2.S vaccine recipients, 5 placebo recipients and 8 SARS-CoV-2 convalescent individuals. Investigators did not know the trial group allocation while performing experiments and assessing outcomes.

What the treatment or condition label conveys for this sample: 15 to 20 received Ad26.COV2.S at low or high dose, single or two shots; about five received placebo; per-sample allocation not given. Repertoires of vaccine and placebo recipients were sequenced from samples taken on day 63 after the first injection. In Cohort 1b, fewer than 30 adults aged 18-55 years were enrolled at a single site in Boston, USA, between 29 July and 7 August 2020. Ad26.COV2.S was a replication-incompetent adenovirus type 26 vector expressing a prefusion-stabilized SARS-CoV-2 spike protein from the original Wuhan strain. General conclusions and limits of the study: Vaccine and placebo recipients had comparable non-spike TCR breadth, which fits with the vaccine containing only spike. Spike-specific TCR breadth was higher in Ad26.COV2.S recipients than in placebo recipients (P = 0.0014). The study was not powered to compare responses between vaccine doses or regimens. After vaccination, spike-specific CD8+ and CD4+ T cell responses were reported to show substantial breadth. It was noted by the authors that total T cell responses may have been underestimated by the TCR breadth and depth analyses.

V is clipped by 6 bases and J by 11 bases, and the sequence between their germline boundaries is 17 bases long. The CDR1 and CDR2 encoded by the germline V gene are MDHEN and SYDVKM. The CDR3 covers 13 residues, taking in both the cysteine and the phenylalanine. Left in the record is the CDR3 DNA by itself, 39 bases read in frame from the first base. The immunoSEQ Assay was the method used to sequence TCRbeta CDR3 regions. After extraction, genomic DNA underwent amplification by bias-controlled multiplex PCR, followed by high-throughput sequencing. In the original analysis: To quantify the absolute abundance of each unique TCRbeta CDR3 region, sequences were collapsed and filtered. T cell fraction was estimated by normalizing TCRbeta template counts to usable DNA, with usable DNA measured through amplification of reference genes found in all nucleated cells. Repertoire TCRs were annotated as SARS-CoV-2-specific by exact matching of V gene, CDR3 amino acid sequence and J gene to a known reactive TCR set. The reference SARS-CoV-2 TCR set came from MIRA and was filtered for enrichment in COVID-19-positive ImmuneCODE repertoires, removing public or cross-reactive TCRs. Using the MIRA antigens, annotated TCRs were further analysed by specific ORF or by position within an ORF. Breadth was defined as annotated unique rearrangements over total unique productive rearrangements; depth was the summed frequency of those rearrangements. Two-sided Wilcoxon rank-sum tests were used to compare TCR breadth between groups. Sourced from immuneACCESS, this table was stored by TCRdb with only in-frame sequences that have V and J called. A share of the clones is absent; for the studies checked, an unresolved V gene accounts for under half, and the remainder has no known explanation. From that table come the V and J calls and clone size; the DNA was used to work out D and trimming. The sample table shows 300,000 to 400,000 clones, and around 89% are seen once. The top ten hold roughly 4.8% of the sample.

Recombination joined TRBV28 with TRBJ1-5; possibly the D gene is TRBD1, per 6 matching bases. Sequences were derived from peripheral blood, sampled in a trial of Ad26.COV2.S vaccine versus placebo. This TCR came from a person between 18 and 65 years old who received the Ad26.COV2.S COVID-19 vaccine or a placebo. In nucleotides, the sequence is TGTGCCAGCAGCACCTTGGGACACCCGTCCCAGCATTTT. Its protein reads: CASSTLGHPSQHF. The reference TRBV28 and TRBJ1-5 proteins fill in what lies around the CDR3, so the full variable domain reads DVKVTQSSRYLVKRTGEKVFLECVQDMDHENMFWYRQDPGLGLRLIYFSYDVKMKEKGDIPEGYSVSREKKERFSLILESASTNQTSMYLCASSTLGHPSQHFGDGTRLSIL.